The source of this T cell receptor beta chain is a study of identical twins. The sample holds one count of this clonotype. Its specificity is unknown. V gave up 0 bases and J gave up 1 base, with 18 bases separating them. The germline gives CDR1 LGHNA, CDR2 YNFKEQ. The CDR3 runs 18 residues. TCRdb re-analysed the 5' RACE reads in MiXCR, keeping a single row per CDR3 protein. The sample lists hundreds of thousands of distinct CDR3 sequences; around 24% were seen once. Findings and limits, study-wide: Models predicted too little out-of-frame TCR alpha sharing in monozygotic twins. In cord blood, abundant beta clonotypes had fewer insertions; memory showed no trend.

The same data also went into a second study, on T cells expressing NK-cell markers. That report notes: According to the study, TCR beta repertoires originated from sorted CD3+CD56+NKG2C+, CD3+CD56+NKG2C- and CD3+CD56-NKG2C+ T cells. What restricted sorting to alpha-beta TCR T cells in several experiments was an anti-gamma-delta TCR antibody.

The V gene is TRBV4-2, the J gene TRBJ1-1, with a weak D call TRBD1 (5 bases). The specimen was CD4+ T cells sorted from blood. The TCR was taken from a young woman in good health. The CDR3 is CASSQDRHFRGENTEAFF. The CDR3 DNA is TGTGCCAGCAGCCAAGATCGTCACTTTCGGGGGGAGAACACTGAAGCTTTCTTT.